One T cell receptor beta chain is described in this entry. Its target is not known. The sample comes from a study of T cells in Graves' hyperthyroidism and ophthalmopathy. For the study at large: Peripheral blood was collected at initial diagnosis, before any treatment. Study-level points and caveats: Blood also contained most expanded thyroid clonotypes above 0.001.

Uncontrolled infection, other autoimmune disease, pregnancy or lactation barred patients from enrollment. TCR beta CDR3 sequences were amplified from RNA transcripts. First-round RT-PCR of the TCR CDR3 relied on the HTBI primer set. TCRdb redid the calling of the multiplex PCR reads with MiXCR, one entry per CDR3 protein. The sample carries under 300,000 distinct CDR3 sequences, approximately 21% recorded once. CDR3 length: 16 residues. Germline V lookup: CDR1 MDHEN, CDR2 SYDVKM. The V and J ends lost 3 bases and 6 bases, in that order; junction bases with no gene match: 9. This chain links TRBV28 with TRBJ2-7, with TRBD1 identical over 12 bases. The sample consisted of blood. The sequence was obtained from a man aged 25 to 45 with Graves' ophthalmopathy. The CDR3 here is CASSLMPGTGGFEQYF. The CDR3 DNA sequence: TGTGCCAGCAGTTTGATGCCCGGGACAGGGGGCTTCGAGCAGTACTTC.